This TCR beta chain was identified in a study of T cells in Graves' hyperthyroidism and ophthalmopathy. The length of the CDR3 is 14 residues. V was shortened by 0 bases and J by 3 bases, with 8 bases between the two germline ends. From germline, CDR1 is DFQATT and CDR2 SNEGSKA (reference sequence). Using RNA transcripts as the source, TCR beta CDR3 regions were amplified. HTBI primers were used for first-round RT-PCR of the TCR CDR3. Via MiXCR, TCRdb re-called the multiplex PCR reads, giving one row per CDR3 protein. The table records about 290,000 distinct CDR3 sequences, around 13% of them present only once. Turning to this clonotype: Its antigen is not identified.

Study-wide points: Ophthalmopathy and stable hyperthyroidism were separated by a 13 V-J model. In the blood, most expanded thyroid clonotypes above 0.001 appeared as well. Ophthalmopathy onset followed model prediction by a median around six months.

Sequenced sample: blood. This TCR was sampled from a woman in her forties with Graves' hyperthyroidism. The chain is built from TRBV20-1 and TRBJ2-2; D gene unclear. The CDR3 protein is CSARELSDTGELFF. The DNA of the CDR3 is TGCAGTGCTAGAGAATTGAGCGACACCGGGGAGCTGTTTTTT.